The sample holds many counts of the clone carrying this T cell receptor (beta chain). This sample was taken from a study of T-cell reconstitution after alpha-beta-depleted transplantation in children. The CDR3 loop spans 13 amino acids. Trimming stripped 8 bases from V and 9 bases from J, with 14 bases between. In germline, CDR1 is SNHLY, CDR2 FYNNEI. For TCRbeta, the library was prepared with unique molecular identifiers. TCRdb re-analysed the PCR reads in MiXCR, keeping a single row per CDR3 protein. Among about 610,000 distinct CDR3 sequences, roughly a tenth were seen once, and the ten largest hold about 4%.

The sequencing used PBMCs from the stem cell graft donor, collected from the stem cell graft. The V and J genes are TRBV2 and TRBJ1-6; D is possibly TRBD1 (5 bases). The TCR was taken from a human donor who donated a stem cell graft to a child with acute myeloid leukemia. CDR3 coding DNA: TGTGCCAGCGGAGGGGCACCCACTTCACCCCTCCACTTT. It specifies CASGGAPTSPLHF. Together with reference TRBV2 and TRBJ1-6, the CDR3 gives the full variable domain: EPEVTQTPSHQVTQMGQEVILRCVPISNHLYFYWYRQILGQKVEFLVSFYNNEISEKSEIFDDQFSVERPDGSNFTLKIRSTKLEDSAMYFCASGGAPTSPLHFGNGTRLTVT.